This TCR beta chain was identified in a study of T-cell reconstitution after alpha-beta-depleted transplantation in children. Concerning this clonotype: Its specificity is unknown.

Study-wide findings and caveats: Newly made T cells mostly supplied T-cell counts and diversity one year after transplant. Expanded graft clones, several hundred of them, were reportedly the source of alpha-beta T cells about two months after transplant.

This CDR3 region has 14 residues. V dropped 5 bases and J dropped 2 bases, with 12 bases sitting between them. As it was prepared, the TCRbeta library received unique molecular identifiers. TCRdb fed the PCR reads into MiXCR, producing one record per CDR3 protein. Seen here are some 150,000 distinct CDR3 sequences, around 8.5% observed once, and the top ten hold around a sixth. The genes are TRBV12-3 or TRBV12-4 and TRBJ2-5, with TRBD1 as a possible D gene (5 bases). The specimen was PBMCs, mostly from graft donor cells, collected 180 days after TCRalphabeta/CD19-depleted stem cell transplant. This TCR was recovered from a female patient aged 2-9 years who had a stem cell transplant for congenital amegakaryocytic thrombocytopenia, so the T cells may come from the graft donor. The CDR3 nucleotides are TGTGCCAGCAGTCCCCCGACAGAACAAGAGACCCAGTACTTC. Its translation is CASSPPTEQETQYF.